This paragraph reports one T cell receptor (beta chain). Its antigen is still unknown. This record belongs to a study of cytomegalovirus exposure and HLA in healthy donors. Study-wide findings and caveats: According to the study, approximately 150 TCR beta chains were cytomegalovirus-associated. Association with HLA alleles at 0.05 false discovery rate was found for around 15,000 TCR beta sequences in a later analysis. Clonal expansion, a later analysis showed, was greater in HLA-associated TCR beta chains than in equally common others. Exclusion as indistinguishable affected some V segments, including TRBV6-2 and TRBV6-3.

Per germline, CDR1 LGHNA and CDR2 YSLEER. The CDR3 has 17 amino acids. The J segment lost 1 base and the V segment lost 2 bases, leaving 7 bases of the junction unmatched. PCR was performed using 60 Vbeta and 13 Jbeta primers. Here immunoSEQ multiplex PCR was the method, and the copy in TCRdb shows in-frame clones only, minus some. Here the sample spans 140,000 or so clones, almost 85% being singletons. The chain employs TRBV4-3 and TRBJ2-1, with TRBD2 identical over 8 bases. What was sequenced was PBMCs. The source of this sequence is a woman aged 55-70 years in good health and CMV-seropositive. The CDR3 DNA follows: TGCGCCAGCAGCCAACTCCCAGCGGGAGCGTCCTACAATGAGCAGTTCTTC. It codes for CASSQLPAGASYNEQFF.